This T cell receptor beta chain was sequenced for a study of graft-versus-host responses after intestinal transplantation. Study-wide background: Induction using anti-thymocyte globulin, followed by tacrolimus and steroids for approximately 3 years, was given to all recipients.

Assay: immunoSEQ multiplex PCR; the TCRdb copy retains only in-frame clones and omits some. The repertoire has some 80,000 clones, approximately 90% of them found once; the top ten carry about 7.3%. Notes on the study in general: An association linked early post-transplant HvG declines with peak circulating GvH clone levels. Among recipient marrow samples, GvH clones were found; some appeared first in ileum or blood. Clonal ratios of graft-versus-host to host-versus-graft in allografts were high for patients exhibiting graft-donor T cell macrochimerism.

About this clone: The target antigen is unknown.

Sample: unstimulated CD8+ T cells sorted from spleen or lymph node cells, taken before transplant. This clonotype was obtained from a human donor who was the organ donor for an intestinal transplant.

The CDR3 region has the DNA TGTGCCTGGAGTGTCCGGCAGGGTAGCAATCAGCCCCAGCATTTT. This sequence encodes CAWSVRQGSNQPQHF. The gene calls are TRBV30 and TRBJ1-5, with a possible D match to TRBD1 (5 bases). Germline V gives CDR1 GTSNPN, CDR2 SVGIG (reference sequence). Between the trimmed V and J ends, which lost 0 bases and 0 bases, there was a span of 9 bases. The CDR3 length is 15 residues. The complete variable domain, with remaining parts taken from reference TRBV30 and TRBJ1-5, reads SQTIHQWPATLVQPVGSPLSLECTVEGTSNPNLYWYRQAAGRGLQLLFYSVGIGQISSEVPQNLSASRPQDRQFILSSKKLLLSDSGFYLCAWSVRQGSNQPQHFGDGTRLSIL.